The rows below give T cell receptor beta chains drawn from one sample of a study of blood T cells in healthy people across ages. Via MiXCR, TCRdb re-called the 5' RACE reads, giving one row per CDR3 protein. Among 1,500,000 or so distinct CDR3 sequences listed, under 55% were seen once. The sample consisted of blood. All receptors come from a young woman in good health. Both conserved end residues are trimmed from each CDR3.

V gene	CDR3 protein
TRBV5-1	ASSPLVGGNTGELF
TRBV12-3/TRBV12-4	ASSPGTMSGYT
TRBV6-5	ASRGPTGSQRYEQF
TRBV7-9	ASSLAISGHYGYT
TRBV12-3/TRBV12-4	ASSGVGTSDTQY
TRBV29-1	SVHGTNNDEQF
TRBV4-2	ASSQEAGTYGYT
TRBV5-1	ASRARAYYGYT
TRBV20-1	SAEAGGLEETQY
TRBV19	ASSTGLDPYNEQF
TRBV12-3/TRBV12-4	ASSPGRPPYEQY
TRBV7-9	ASSLREVDYNEQF
TRBV6-5	ASRTRPGLGNEQF
TRBV15	ATSRDRAAPTDTQY
TRBV4-3	ASSQMEGTSGTTDTQY
TRBV27	ASSLNRAANYNEQF
TRBV6-4	ASSDVGQDTQY
TRBV3-1	ASTSLADKNIQY
TRBV18	ASSGQSLYGYT
TRBV7-6	ASSLASTGSYEQY
TRBV12-3/TRBV12-4	ASSVPGRDGYT
TRBV4-3	ASSHGTSGGSYEQY
TRBV29-1	SVGLTDSGNTIY
TRBV4-1	ASSQDRLADSNQPQH
TRBV9	ASSETGTGDHEQY
TRBV7-9	ASSDRDLAYEQY
TRBV7-9	ASSLEFRGEAF
TRBV7-2	ASSLAGQFDSPLH
TRBV5-1	ASSLSIGGSTEAF
TRBV5-1	ASRPTQQNTEAF
TRBV6-5	ASSYSRVGGYT
TRBV7-9	ASSLEQGLTEAF
TRBV28	ASSLMDTLSTEAF
TRBV20-1	SASVVGDTQY
TRBV20-1	SARPPRGLNEQF